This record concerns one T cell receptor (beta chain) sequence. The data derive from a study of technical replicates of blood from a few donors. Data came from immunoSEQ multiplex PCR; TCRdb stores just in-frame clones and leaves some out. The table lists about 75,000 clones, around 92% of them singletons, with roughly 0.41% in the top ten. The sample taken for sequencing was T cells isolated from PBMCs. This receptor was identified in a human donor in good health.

The CDR3 loop reads CAISAPGYYEQYF. DNA of the CDR3: TGTGCCATCAGTGCGCCGGGATACTACGAGCAGTACTTC. This chain links TRBV10-3 with TRBJ2-7, with D perhaps TRBD2 (5 bases). This CDR3 contains 13 residues. The V end was cut by 4 bases, the J end by 3 bases, with 10 bases between. Germline V gene data show CDR1 as ENHRY and CDR2 as SYGVKD.